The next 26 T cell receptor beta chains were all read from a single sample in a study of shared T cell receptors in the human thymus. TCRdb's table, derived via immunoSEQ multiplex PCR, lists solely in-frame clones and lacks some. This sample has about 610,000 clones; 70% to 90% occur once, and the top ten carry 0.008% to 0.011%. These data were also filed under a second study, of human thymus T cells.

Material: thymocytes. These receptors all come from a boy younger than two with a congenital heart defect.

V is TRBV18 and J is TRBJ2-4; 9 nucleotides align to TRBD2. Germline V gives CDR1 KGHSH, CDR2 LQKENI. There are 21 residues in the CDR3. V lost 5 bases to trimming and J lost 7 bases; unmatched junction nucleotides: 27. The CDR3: CASSANPGWGKVAGGPNIQYF. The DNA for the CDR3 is TGTGCCAGCTCAGCCAACCCTGGTTGGGGAAAAGTGGCGGGAGGGCCCAACATTCAGTACTTC.

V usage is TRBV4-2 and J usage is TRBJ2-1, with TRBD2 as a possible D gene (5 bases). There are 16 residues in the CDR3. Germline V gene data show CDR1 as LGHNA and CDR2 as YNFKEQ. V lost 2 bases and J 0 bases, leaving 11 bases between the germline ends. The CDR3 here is CASSQPADSSYNEQFF. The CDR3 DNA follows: TGTGCCAGCAGCCAACCAGCGGATAGCTCCTACAATGAGCAGTTCTTC.

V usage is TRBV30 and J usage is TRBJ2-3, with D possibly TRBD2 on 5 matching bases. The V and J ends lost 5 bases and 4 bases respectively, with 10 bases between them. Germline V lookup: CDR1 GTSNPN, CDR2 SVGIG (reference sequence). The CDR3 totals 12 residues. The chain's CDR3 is CAWDYGADTQYF. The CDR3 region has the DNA TGTGCCTGGGATTACGGGGCAGATACGCAGTATTTT.

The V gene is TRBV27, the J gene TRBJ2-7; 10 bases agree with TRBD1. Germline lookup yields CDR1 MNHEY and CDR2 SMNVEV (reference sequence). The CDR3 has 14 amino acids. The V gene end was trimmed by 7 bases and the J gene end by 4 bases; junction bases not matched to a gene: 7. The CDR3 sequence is CASNDDRGPYEQYF. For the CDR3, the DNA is TGTGCCAGCAATGATGACAGGGGGCCTTACGAGCAGTACTTC.

CDR3 sequence (DNA): TGTGCCAGCTATCCTAGGGGGGGCGCGATGTCCCAAGAGACCCAGTACTTC. It encodes CASYPRGGAMSQETQYF. The V gene is TRBV28, the J gene TRBJ2-5, with D possibly matching TRBD2 (7 bases). Trimming stripped 8 bases from V and 1 base from J, with 23 bases between. The germline gives CDR1 MDHEN, CDR2 SYDVKM. This CDR3 is 17 amino acids long.

Here the CDR3 DNA reads TGTGCCAGCAGCGGACCGGGACAGGGGGCTTCAGATGGCTACACCTTC. Protein: CASSGPGQGASDGYTF. J is TRBJ1-2 and V is TRBV5-6, with 12 bases that match TRBD1. The V gene end was trimmed by 4 bases and the J gene end by 6 bases; junction bases not matched to a gene: 10. Germline values: CDR1 SGHDT, CDR2 YYEEEE. The CDR3 loop spans 16 amino acids.

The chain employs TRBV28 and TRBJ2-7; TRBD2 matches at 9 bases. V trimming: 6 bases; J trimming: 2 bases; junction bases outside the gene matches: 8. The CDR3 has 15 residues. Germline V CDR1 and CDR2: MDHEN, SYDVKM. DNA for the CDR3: TGTGCCAGCAGCACAACACGCGGGAGGGCCTACGAGCAGTACTTC. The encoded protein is CASSTTRGRAYEQYF.

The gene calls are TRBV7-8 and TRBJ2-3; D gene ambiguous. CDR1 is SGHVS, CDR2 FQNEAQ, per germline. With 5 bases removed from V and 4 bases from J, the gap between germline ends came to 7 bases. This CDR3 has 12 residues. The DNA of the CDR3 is TGTGCCAGCAGCCACCGGTCAGATACGCAGTATTTT. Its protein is CASSHRSDTQYF.

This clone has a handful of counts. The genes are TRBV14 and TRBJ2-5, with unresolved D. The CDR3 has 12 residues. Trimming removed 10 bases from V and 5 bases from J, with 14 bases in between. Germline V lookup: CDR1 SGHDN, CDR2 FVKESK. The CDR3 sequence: CANCGGEETQYF. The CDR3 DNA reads TGTGCCAACTGTGGCGGAGAGGAGACCCAGTACTTC.

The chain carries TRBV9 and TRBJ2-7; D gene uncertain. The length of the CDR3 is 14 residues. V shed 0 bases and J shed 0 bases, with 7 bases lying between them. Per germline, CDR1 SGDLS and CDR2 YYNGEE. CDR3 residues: CASSVGADSYEQYF. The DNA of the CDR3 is TGTGCCAGCAGCGTAGGGGCCGACTCCTACGAGCAGTACTTC.

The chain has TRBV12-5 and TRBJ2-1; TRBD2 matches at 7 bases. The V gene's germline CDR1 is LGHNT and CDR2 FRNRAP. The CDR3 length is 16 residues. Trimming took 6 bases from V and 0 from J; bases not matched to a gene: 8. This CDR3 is CASGASGRSSYNEQFF. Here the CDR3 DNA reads TGTGCTAGTGGGGCTAGCGGCCGTAGCTCCTACAATGAGCAGTTCTTC.

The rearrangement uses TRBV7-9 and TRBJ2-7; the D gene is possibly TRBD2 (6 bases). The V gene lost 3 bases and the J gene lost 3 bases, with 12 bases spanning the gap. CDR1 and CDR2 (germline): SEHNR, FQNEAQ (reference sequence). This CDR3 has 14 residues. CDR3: CASSLGSGVYEQYF. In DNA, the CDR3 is TGTGCCAGCAGCTTGGGGTCGGGGGTCTACGAGCAGTACTTC.

The CDR3 protein is CASSLSPNDTGTSASIQSSYEQYF. CDR3 bases: TGTGCCAGTAGTCTAAGCCCGAACGATACCGGGACTAGCGCCTCAATTCAGTCTTCCTACGAGCAGTACTTC. The chain has TRBV19 and TRBJ2-7; 10 bases fit TRBD2. The germline V gene encodes CDR1 LNHDA and CDR2 SQIVND (reference sequence). V was clipped by 5 bases and J by 1 base; unmatched bases: 32. CDR3 length: 24 residues.

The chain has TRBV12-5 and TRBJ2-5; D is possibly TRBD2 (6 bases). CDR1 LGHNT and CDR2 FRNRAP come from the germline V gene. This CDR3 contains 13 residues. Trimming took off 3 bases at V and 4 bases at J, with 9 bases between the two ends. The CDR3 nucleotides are TGTGCTAGTGGTTTCCATAGCGGAGAGACCCAGTACTTC. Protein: CASGFHSGETQYF.

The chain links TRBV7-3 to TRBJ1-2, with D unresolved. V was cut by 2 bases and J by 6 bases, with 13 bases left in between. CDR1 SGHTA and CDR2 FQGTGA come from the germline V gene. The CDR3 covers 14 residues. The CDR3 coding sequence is TGTGCCAGCAGCTTAGTGGGCTGGAGGGATGGCTACACCTTC. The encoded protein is CASSLVGWRDGYTF.

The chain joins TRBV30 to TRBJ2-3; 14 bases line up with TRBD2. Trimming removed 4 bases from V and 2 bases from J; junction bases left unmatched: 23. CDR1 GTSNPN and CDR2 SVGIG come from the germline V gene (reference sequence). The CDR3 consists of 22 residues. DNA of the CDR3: TGTGCCTGGATAAGGATAAACAAGGGACTAGCGGGAGAGGGGGCCGACACAGATACGCAGTATTTT. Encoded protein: CAWIRINKGLAGEGADTDTQYF.

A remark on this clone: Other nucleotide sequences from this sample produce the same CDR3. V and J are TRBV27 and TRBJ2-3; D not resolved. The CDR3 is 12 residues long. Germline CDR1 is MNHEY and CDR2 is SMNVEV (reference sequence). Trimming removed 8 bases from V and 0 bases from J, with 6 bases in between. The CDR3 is CASRRSTDTQYF. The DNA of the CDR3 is TGTGCCAGCCGGCGGAGCACAGATACGCAGTATTTT.

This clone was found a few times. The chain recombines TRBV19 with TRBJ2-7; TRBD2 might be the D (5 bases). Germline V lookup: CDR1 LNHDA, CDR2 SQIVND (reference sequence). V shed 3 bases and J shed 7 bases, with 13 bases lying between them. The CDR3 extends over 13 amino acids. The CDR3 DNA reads TGTGCCAGTAGTATTGGGAGCCGAAGGGAGCAGTACTTC. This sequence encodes CASSIGSRREQYF. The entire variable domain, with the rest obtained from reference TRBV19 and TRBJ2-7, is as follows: DGGITQSPKYLFRKEGQNVTLSCEQNLNHDAMYWYRQDPGQGLRLIYYSQIVNDFQKGDIAEGYSVSREKKESFPLTVTSAQKNPTAFYLCASSIGSRREQYFGPGTRLTVT.

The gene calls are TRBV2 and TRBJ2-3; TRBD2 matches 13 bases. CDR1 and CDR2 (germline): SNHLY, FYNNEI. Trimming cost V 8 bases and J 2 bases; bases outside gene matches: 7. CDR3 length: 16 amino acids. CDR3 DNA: TGTGCCAGCCGATGGGGACTAGCGGGATACACAGATACGCAGTATTTT. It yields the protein CASRWGLAGYTDTQYF.

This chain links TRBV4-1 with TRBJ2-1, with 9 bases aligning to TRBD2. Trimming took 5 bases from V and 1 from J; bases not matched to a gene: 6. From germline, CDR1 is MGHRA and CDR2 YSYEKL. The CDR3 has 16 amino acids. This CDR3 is CASSCGLASSYNEQFF. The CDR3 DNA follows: TGCGCCAGCAGCTGCGGACTAGCGAGTTCCTACAATGAGCAGTTCTTC.

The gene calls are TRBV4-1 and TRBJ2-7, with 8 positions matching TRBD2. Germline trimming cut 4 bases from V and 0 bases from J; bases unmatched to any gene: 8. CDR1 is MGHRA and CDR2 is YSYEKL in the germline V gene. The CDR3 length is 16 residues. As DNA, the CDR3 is TGCGCCAGCAGCCCCGGGGTGACTAGCGACTCCTACGAGCAGTACTTC. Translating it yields CASSPGVTSDSYEQYF.

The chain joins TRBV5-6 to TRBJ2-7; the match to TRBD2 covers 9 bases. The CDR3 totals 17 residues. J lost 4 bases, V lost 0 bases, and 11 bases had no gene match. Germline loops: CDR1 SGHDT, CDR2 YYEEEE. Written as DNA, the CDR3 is TGTGCCAGCAGCTTGGCGACGGGACTAGCAGGTTTGTACGAGCAGTACTTC. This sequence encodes CASSLATGLAGLYEQYF.

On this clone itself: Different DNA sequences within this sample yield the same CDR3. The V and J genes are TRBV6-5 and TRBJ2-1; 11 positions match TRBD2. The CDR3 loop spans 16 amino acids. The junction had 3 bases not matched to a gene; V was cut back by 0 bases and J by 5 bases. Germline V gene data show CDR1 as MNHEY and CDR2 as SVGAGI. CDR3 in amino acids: CASSYSGTSGDNEQFF. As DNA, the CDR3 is TGTGCCAGCAGTTACTCCGGGACTAGCGGCGACAATGAGCAGTTCTTC.

The DNA for the CDR3 is TGCGCCAGCAGCTCTAACCTAGGGGGTTTCAGGGGGCAGTACTTC. Translating it yields CASSSNLGGFRGQYF. The V call is TRBV5-1, the J call TRBJ2-7; the D gene is possibly TRBD1 (6 bases). The CDR3 sequence is 15 residues long. CDR1 and CDR2 (germline): SGHRS, YFSETQ. The V and J ends lost 3 bases and 9 bases respectively, with 22 bases between them.

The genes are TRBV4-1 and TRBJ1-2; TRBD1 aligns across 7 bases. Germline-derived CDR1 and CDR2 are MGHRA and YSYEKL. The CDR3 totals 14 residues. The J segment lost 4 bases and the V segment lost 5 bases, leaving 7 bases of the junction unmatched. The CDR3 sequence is CASSSKTGSYGYTF. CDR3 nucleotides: TGCGCCAGCAGCAGCAAGACAGGGAGCTATGGCTACACCTTC.

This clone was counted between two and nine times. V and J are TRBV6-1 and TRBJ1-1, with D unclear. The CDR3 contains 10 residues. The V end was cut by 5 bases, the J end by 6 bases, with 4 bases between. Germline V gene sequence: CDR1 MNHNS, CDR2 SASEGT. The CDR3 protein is CASSRAEAFF. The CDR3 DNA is TGTGCCAGCAGTCGCGCTGAAGCTTTCTTT.